The next 20 T cell receptor beta chains were all read from a single sample in a study of cytomegalovirus exposure and HLA in healthy donors. 13 Jbeta primers and 60 Vbeta primers were used for the PCR. Here immunoSEQ multiplex PCR was the method, and the copy in TCRdb shows in-frame clones only, minus some. The sample carries around 120,000 clones, about 78% recorded once. Sequences were obtained from PBMCs. Receptors were obtained from a human donor in good health.

The chain carries TRBV4-2 and TRBJ2-2; the D is unclear. CDR3 length: 19 amino acids. Looked up from germline, CDR1 is LGHNA and CDR2 is YNFKEQ. The ends were cut back, 0 bases at V and 6 bases at J, with 23 bases in the middle. CDR3 region: CASSQDASAQHIPPGELFF. The CDR3 coding sequence is TGTGCCAGCAGCCAAGATGCCAGCGCCCAACACATTCCCCCCGGGGAGCTGTTTTTT.

This clone showed up just a few times. This chain links TRBV27 with TRBJ2-7, with D tentatively TRBD1 (6 bases). The V gene lost 5 bases and the J gene lost 7 bases, with 9 bases spanning the gap. CDR3 size: 11 residues. Germline CDR1 is MNHEY and CDR2 is SMNVEV (reference sequence). The CDR3 DNA reads as TGTGCCAGCAGTCAAGGGGGTGAGCAGTACTTC. Encoded protein: CASSQGGEQYF.

The chain joins TRBV28 to TRBJ2-1; 10 bases align to TRBD2. The CDR3 contains 17 residues. The V gene's germline CDR1 is MDHEN and CDR2 SYDVKM. V shed 6 bases and J 0 bases; nucleotides not matched to a gene: 8. DNA for the CDR3: TGTGCCAGCAGAAGGACTAGCGGAGCGGTCTCCTACAATGAGCAGTTCTTC. Translating gives CASRRTSGAVSYNEQFF.

The V call is TRBV5-1, the J call TRBJ2-3; 9 bases agree with TRBD2. Germline V gives CDR1 SGHRS, CDR2 YFSETQ. The CDR3 runs 15 residues. The V and J ends lost 2 bases and 0 bases, in that order; junction bases with no gene match: 1. The CDR3: CASSFLAGSTDTQYF. In DNA, the CDR3 is TGCGCCAGCAGCTTTCTAGCGGGGAGCACAGATACGCAGTATTTT.

V gene TRBV14 combines with J gene TRBJ1-3; D might be TRBD1 (5 bases). Trimming took off 1 base at V and 2 bases at J, with 9 bases between the two ends. The germline V gene has CDR1 SGHDN and CDR2 FVKESK. CDR3 size: 15 residues. CDR3 protein: CASSQGRTPGNTIYF. The CDR3 DNA sequence: TGTGCCAGCAGCCAAGGCCGGACACCTGGAAACACCATATATTTT.

The chain employs TRBV6-5 and TRBJ2-7; no firm D call. The V end was cut by 2 bases, the J end by 6 bases, with 11 bases between. The CDR3 length is 13 residues. CDR1 is MNHEY and CDR2 is SVGAGI in the germline V gene. The CDR3 region is CASSYGPSAEQYF. CDR3 DNA sequence: TGTGCCAGCAGTTACGGGCCCTCAGCCGAGCAGTACTTC.

V gene TRBV4-2 combines with J gene TRBJ2-7, with D hard to call. Germline CDR1 and CDR2: LGHNA and YNFKEQ. The CDR3 runs to 12 residues. With 0 bases removed from V and 7 bases from J, the gap between germline ends came to 7 bases. CDR3 sequence (DNA): TGTGCCAGCAGCCAAGATAACAGTGAGCAGTACTTC. Its protein product is CASSQDNSEQYF.

The chain links TRBV4-3 to TRBJ2-3, with a tentative D call TRBD1 (6 bases). V gave up 3 bases and J gave up 5 bases, with 9 bases separating them. Germline CDR1 is LGHNA and CDR2 is YSLEER. This CDR3 comprises 13 residues. The CDR3 is CASSHLRGDTQYF. CDR3 DNA sequence: TGCGCCAGCAGCCACCTCAGGGGAGATACGCAGTATTTT.

The V call is TRBV27, the J call TRBJ1-1; 7 bases fit TRBD1. CDR1 and CDR2 (germline): MNHEY, SMNVEV (reference sequence). V trimming: 3 bases; J trimming: 3 bases; junction bases outside the gene matches: 10. CDR3 length: 16 residues. CDR3 loop: CASSLGQNRRDTEAFF. CDR3 nucleotide sequence: TGTGCCAGCAGTTTGGGACAGAACCGGAGGGACACTGAAGCTTTCTTT.

This rearrangement joins TRBV6-5 to TRBJ1-2; 9 bases match TRBD1. Germline-derived CDR1 and CDR2 are MNHEY and SVGAGI. The junction had 6 bases not matched to a gene; V was cut back by 5 bases and J by 5 bases. The CDR3 totals 14 residues. The CDR3 sequence is CASSRRDRDYGYTF. CDR3 DNA sequence: TGTGCCAGCAGTCGCCGGGACAGGGATTATGGCTACACCTTC.

The chain recombines TRBV7-9 with TRBJ1-3; D unclear. The CDR3 is made up of 13 amino acids. V was shortened by 3 bases and J by 5 bases, with 8 bases between the two germline ends. Germline V lookup: CDR1 SEHNR, CDR2 FQNEAQ (reference sequence). The CDR3 is CASSLGGRNTIYF. DNA for the CDR3: TGTGCCAGCAGCTTGGGAGGGAGAAACACCATATATTTT. The variable domain in full, completed from reference TRBV7-9 and TRBJ1-3, reads DTGVSQNPRHKITKRGQNVTFRCDPISEHNRLYWYRQTLGQGPEFLTYFQNEAQLEKSRLLSDRFSAERPKGSFSTLEIQRTEQGDSAMYLCASSLGGRNTIYFGEGSWLTVV.

The rearrangement links TRBV27 to TRBJ2-1, with a weak D call TRBD1 (7 bases). The length of the CDR3 is 15 residues. V gave up 2 bases and J gave up 4 bases, with 12 bases separating them. CDR1 and CDR2 from the germline V gene are MNHEY and SMNVEV (reference sequence). The CDR3 spells CASSLSRGVYNEQFF. The CDR3 bases are TGTGCCAGCAGTTTAAGCAGGGGGGTATACAATGAGCAGTTCTTC.

This clone appeared once. The chain is built from TRBV4-2 and TRBJ1-1; maybe TRBD1 (6 bases). Germline V gene lookup returns CDR1 LGHNA and CDR2 YNFKEQ. The CDR3 contains 14 residues. Trimming pared 3 bases from V and 6 bases from J, leaving 14 bases between. The CDR3 bases are TGTGCCAGCAGCCACGACGCCAGGGGACCTGAAGCTTTCTTT. Its translation: CASSHDARGPEAFF.

In its sample, this clone was seen a few times. V and J are TRBV7-9 and TRBJ1-5; D is possibly TRBD1 (6 bases). The CDR3 is made up of 15 amino acids. V dropped 5 bases and J dropped 2 bases, with 13 bases sitting between them. Germline lookup yields CDR1 SEHNR and CDR2 FQNEAQ (reference sequence). The CDR3 DNA is TGTGCCAGCAGCCCCACAGGGCAAGGCAATCAGCCCCAGCATTTT. This translates into CASSPTGQGNQPQHF.

This clone was seen only once. The chain links TRBV19 to TRBJ1-1; TRBD1 agrees at 8 bases. CDR1 and CDR2 (germline): LNHDA, SQIVND (reference sequence). CDR3 size: 13 residues. The ends lost 5 bases at V and 2 bases at J; junction bases unmatched: 1. The CDR3 here is CASSGQGNTEAFF. In DNA, the CDR3 is TGTGCCAGTAGTGGACAGGGAAACACTGAAGCTTTCTTT. Filled out from reference TRBV19 and TRBJ1-1, the complete variable domain reads DGGITQSPKYLFRKEGQNVTLSCEQNLNHDAMYWYRQDPGQGLRLIYYSQIVNDFQKGDIAEGYSVSREKKESFPLTVTSAQKNPTAFYLCASSGQGNTEAFFGQGTRLTVV.

CDR3 in DNA: TGTGCCAGCAGCTTAACCTCGGCGGGAGGGGGGGCCGAGCAGTACTTC. Protein product: CASSLTSAGGGAEQYF. This chain uses TRBV7-2 with TRBJ2-5; 9 bases fit TRBD2. Matching the DNA end better, TRBJ2-7 makes the J call doubtful. Germline CDR1 reads SGHTA; CDR2 reads FQGNSA. The length of the CDR3 is 16 residues.

This clone was observed once. The V and J genes are TRBV7-2 and TRBJ2-7, with D possibly being TRBD1 (5 bases). V lost 0 bases, J lost 6 bases, and 15 bases lay in between. There are 15 residues in the CDR3. Germline CDR1 SGHTA, CDR2 FQGNSA. The CDR3 nucleotides are TGTGCCAGCAGCTTAGCTCCAGGGCCCTCCGGCGAGCAGTACTTC. Translating gives CASSLAPGPSGEQYF.

V is TRBV30 and J is TRBJ1-1; TRBD1 is a possible D gene (6 bases). Trimming removed 8 bases at V and 6 bases at J, with 22 bases between. The CDR3 length is 14 residues. Germline V CDR1 and CDR2: GTSNPN, SVGIG (reference sequence). The DNA of the CDR3 is TGTGCCGGGGGGGGTCCAAAGGGGGGCGCTGAAGCTTTCTTT. This codes for CAGGGPKGGAEAFF. Together with reference TRBV30 and TRBJ1-1, the CDR3 gives the full variable domain: SQTIHQWPATLVQPVGSPLSLECTVEGTSNPNLYWYRQAAGRGLQLLFYSVGIGQISSEVPQNLSASRPQDRQFILSSKKLLLSDSGFYLCAGGGPKGGAEAFFGQGTRLTVV.

This rearrangement joins TRBV27 to TRBJ2-2, with TRBD2 identical over 16 bases. The CDR3 is made up of 19 amino acids. V shed 5 bases, J shed 4 bases, and the junction held 10 bases outside the gene matches. Germline loops: CDR1 MNHEY, CDR2 SMNVEV (reference sequence). The CDR3 protein is CASSPLGLAGGRGTGELFF. In DNA form, the CDR3 reads TGTGCCAGCAGTCCCCTGGGACTAGCGGGGGGGCGGGGCACCGGGGAGCTGTTTTTT.

This clone was found a few times. The chain is built from TRBV6-5 and TRBJ2-7, with 8 bases aligning to TRBD1. With 5 bases clipped from V and 5 bases from J, the junction kept 8 bases outside the gene matches. CDR1 and CDR2 (germline): MNHEY, SVGAGI. This CDR3 has 14 residues. Here the CDR3 reads CASSRSGGRHEQYF. The CDR3 nucleotides read TGTGCCAGCAGTCGGTCAGGGGGCAGACACGAGCAGTACTTC.